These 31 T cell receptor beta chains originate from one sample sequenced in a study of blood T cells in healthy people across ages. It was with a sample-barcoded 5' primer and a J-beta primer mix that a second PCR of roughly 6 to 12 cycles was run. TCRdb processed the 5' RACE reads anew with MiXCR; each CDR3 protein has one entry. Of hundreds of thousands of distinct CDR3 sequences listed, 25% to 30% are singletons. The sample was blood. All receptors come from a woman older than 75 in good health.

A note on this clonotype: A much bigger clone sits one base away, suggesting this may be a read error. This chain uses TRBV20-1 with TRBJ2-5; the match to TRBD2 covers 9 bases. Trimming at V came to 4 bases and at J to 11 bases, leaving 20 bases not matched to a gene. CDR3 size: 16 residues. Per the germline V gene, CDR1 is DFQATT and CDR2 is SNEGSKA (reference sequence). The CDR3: CSATSGDSGGYNEQYF. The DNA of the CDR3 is TGCAGTGCTACCTCGGGTGATAGCGGGGGATACAATGAGCAGTACTTC.

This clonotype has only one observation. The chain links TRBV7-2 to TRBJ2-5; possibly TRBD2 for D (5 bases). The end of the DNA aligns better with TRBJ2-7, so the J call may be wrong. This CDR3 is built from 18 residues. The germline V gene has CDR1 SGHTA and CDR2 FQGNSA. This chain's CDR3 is CASSLGWSSSWRTYEQYF. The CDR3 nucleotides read TGTGCCAGCAGCTTAGGATGGTCCTCTTCCTGGAGGACCTACGAGCAGTACTTC.

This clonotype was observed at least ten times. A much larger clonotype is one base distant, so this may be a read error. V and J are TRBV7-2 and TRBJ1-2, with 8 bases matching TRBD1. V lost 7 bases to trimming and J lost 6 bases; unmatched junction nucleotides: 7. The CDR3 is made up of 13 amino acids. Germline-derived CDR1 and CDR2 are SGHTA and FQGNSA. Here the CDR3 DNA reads TGTGCCAGCACCCTTACAGGGGGTCATGGCTACACCTTC. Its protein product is CASTLTGGHGYTF.

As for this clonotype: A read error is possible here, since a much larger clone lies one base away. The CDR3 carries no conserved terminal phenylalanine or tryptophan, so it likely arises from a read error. CDR3: CASSRLQGPYNEQFC. In DNA form, the CDR3 reads TGTGCCAGCAGCCGATTACAGGGCCCCTACAATGAGCAGTTCTGC. The V and J genes are TRBV11-3 and TRBJ2-1, with D possibly being TRBD1 (6 bases). V dropped 5 bases and J dropped 2 bases, with 13 bases sitting between them. From germline, CDR1 is SGHNT and CDR2 YENEEA. The CDR3 is 15 amino acids.

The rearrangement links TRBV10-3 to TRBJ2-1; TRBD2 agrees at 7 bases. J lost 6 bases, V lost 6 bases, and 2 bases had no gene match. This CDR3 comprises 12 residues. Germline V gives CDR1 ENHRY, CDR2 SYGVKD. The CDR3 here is CAIRGLVNEQFF. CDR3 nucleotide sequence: TGTGCCATCAGAGGACTAGTCAATGAGCAGTTCTTC.

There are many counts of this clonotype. CDR3 sequence: CSAGGLVRKTQYF. The CDR3 coding sequence is TGCAGTGCTGGGGGACTAGTAAGAAAGACCCAGTACTTC. The genes are TRBV20-1 and TRBJ2-5, with 8 bases matching TRBD2. CDR3 length: 13 amino acids. Looked up from germline, CDR1 is DFQATT and CDR2 is SNEGSKA (reference sequence). The trim removed 5 bases at V and 6 bases at J, leaving 8 bases unmatched.

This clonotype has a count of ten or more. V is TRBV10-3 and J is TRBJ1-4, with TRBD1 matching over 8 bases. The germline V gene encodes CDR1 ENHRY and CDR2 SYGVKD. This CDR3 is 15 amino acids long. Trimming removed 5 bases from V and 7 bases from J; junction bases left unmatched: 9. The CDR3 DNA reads TGTGCCATCAGTCAGAACACAGGGGGAGCTGAAAAACTGTTTTTT. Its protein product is CAISQNTGGAEKLFF.

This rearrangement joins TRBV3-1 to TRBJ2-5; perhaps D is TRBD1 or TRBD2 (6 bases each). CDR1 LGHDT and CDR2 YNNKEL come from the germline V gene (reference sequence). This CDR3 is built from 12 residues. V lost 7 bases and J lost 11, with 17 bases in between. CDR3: CASKGGERKQYF. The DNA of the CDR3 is TGTGCCAGCAAGGGGGGAGAGAGGAAGCAGTACTTC.

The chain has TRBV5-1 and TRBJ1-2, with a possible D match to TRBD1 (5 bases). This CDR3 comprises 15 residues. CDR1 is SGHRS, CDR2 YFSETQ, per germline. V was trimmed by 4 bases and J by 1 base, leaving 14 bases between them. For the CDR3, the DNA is TGCGCCAGCAGCACCCGCCAGGGCGGTAACTATGGCTACACCTTC. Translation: CASSTRQGGNYGYTF.

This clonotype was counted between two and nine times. CDR3 DNA: TGTGCCAGCAGCCAACTCTCCGGGGATGGCTACACCTTC. Amino acids: CASSQLSGDGYTF. The chain uses TRBV3-1 and TRBJ1-2; D unclear. Germline V gives CDR1 LGHDT, CDR2 YNNKEL (reference sequence). There are 13 residues in the CDR3. Trimming took off 2 bases at V and 6 bases at J, with 10 bases between the two ends. The full variable domain, completed using reference TRBV3-1 and TRBJ1-2, is DTAVSQTPKYLVTQMGNDKSIKCEQNLGHDTMYWYKQDSKKFLKIMFSYNNKELIINETVPNRFSPKSPDKAHLNLHINSLELGDSAVYFCASSQLSGDGYTFGSGTRLTVV.

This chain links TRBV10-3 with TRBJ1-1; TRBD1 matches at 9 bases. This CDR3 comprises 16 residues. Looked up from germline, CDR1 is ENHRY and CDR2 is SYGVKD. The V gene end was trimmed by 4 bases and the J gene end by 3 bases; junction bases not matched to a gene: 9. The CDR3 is CAISGGTGNWYTEAFF. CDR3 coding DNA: TGTGCCATCAGTGGTGGGACAGGGAATTGGTACACTGAAGCTTTCTTT.

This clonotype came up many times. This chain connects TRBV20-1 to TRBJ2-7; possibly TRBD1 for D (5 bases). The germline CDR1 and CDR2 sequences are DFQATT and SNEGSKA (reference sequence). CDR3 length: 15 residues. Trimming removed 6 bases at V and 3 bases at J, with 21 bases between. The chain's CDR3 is CSAVRPGLGIYEQYF. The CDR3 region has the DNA TGCAGTGCCGTCCGGCCAGGGTTGGGCATCTACGAGCAGTACTTC.

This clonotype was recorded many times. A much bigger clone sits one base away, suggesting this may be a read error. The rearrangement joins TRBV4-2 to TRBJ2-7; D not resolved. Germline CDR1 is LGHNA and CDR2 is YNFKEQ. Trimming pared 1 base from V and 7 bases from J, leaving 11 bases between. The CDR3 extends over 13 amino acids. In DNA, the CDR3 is TGTGCCAGCAGCCAAGTAGAGGTCCATGAGCAGTACTTC. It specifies CASSQVEVHEQYF.

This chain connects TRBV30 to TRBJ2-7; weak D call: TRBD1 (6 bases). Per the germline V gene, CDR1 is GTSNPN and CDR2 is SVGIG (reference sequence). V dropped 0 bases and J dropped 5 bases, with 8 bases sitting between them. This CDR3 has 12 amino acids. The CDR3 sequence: CAWSVQGNEQYF. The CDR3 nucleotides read TGTGCCTGGAGTGTACAGGGAAACGAGCAGTACTTC.

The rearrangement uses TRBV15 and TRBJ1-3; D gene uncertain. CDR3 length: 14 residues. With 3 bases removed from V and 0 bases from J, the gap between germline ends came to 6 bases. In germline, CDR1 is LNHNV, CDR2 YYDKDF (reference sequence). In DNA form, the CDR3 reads TGTGCCACCAGCAGCCACACCTCTGGAAACACCATATATTTT. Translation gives CATSSHTSGNTIYF.

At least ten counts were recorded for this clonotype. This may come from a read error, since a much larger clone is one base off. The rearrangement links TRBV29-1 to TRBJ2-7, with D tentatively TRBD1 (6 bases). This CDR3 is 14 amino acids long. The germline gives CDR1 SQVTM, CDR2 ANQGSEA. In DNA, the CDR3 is TGCAGCGTTGCACAGGGTAGGAGCTCCTACAAGCAGTACTTC. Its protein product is CSVAQGRSSYKQYF.

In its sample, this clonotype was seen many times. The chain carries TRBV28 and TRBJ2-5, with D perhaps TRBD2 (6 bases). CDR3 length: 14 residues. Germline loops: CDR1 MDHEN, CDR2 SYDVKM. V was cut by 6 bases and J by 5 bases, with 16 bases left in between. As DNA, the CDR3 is TGTGCCAGCAGGTCCTATAGCGGTCGGGAGACCCAGTACTTC. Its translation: CASRSYSGRETQYF. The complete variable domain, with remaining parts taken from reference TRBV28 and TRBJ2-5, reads DVKVTQSSRYLVKRTGEKVFLECVQDMDHENMFWYRQDPGLGLRLIYFSYDVKMKEKGDIPEGYSVSREKKERFSLILESASTNQTSMYLCASRSYSGRETQYFGPGTRLLVL.

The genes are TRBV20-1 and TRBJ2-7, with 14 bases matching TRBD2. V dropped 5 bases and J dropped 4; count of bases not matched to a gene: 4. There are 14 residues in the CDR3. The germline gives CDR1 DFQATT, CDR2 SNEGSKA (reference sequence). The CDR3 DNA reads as TGCAGTGCTCCTCGGACTAGCGGGAGGTACGAGCAGTACTTC. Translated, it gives CSAPRTSGRYEQYF.

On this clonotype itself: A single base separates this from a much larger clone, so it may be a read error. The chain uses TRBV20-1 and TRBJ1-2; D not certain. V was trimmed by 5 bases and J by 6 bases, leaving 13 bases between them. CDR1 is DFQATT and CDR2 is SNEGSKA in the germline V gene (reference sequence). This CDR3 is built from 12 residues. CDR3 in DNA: TGCAGTGCTGAGAGGTCCGGGGATGGCTACACCTTC. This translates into CSAERSGDGYTF.

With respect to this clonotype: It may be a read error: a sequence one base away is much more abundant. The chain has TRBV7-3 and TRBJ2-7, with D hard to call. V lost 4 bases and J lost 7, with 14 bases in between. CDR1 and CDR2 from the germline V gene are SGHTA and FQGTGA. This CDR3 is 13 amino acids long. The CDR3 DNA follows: TGTGCCAGCAGCTCCGTCCCTTATCATGAGCAGTACTTC. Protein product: CASSSVPYHEQYF.

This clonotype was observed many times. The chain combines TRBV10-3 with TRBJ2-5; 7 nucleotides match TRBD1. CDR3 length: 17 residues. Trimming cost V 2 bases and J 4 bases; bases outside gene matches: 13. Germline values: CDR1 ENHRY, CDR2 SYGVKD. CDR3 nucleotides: TGTGCCATCAGTGAGACTCAGGACAGGTCGAGTCGAGAGACCCAGTACTTC. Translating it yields CAISETQDRSSRETQYF.

This CDR3 is CSARDTSGSTDTQYF. CDR3 nucleotides: TGCAGTGCTAGAGATACCAGCGGGAGCACAGATACGCAGTATTTT. The rearrangement links TRBV20-1 to TRBJ2-3; D perhaps matches TRBD2 (6 bases). CDR1 is DFQATT and CDR2 is SNEGSKA in the germline V gene (reference sequence). Trimming took 0 bases from V and 0 from J, leaving 10 bases between them. This CDR3 has 15 residues.

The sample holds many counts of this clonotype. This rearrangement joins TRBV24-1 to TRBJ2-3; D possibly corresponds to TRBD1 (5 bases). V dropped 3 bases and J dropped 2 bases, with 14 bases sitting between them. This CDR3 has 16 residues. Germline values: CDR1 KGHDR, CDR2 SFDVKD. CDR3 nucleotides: TGTGCCACCAGTGATGGGGCAGACCATTTCACAGATACGCAGTATTTT. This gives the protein CATSDGADHFTDTQYF.

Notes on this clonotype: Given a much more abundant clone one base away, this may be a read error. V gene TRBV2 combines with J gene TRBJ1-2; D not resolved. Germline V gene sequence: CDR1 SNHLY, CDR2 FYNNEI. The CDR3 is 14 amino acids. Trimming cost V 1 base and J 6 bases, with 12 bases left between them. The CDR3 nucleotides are TGTGCCAGCAGTGAAGGACGAGGGTGGCATGGCTACACCTTC. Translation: CASSEGRGWHGYTF.

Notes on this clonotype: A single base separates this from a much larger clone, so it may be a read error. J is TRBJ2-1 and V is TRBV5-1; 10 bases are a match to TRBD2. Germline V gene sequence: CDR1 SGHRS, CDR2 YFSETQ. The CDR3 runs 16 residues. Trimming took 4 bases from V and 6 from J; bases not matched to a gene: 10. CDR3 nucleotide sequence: TGCGCCAGCAGCCCCCTAGCGGGGGCCCTTTGCAATGAGCAGTTCTTC. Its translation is CASSPLAGALCNEQFF.

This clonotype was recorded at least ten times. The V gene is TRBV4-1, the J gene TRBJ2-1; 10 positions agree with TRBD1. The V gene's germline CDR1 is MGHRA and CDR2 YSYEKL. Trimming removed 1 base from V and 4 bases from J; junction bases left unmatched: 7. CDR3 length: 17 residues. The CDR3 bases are TGCGCCAGCAGCCAAGTGAAGGACAGGGGGGGTTACAATGAGCAGTTCTTC. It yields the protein CASSQVKDRGGYNEQFF.

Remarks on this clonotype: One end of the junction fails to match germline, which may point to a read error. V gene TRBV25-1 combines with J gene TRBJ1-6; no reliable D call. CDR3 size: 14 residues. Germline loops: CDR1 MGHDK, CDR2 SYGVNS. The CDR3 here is CASSDAGNYSPPHF. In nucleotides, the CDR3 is TGTGCCAGCAGTGACGCGGGGAATTACTCACCCCCCCACTTT.

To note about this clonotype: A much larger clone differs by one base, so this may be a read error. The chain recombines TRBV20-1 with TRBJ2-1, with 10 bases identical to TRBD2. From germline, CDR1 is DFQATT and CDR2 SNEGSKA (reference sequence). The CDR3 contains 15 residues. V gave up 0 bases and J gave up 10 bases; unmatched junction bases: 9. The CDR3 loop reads CSARDRAGGPKEQFF. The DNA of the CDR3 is TGCAGTGCTAGAGATCGAGCGGGGGGGCCCAAGGAGCAGTTCTTC.

CDR3 residues: CASSYQGHQPQHF. In DNA, the CDR3 is TGTGCCAGCAGTTACCAGGGTCACCAGCCCCAGCATTTT. The chain is built from TRBV6-2 or TRBV6-3 and TRBJ1-5; tentatively, D is TRBD1 (5 bases). CDR1 and CDR2 from the germline V gene are MNHEY and SVGEGT. Trimming took 2 bases from V and 7 from J, leaving 9 bases between them. This CDR3 comprises 13 residues.

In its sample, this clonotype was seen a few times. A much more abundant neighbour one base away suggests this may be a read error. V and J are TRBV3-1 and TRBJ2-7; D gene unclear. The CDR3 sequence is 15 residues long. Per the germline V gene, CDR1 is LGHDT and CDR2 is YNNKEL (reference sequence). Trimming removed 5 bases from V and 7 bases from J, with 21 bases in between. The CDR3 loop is CASSTRVGVGNEQYF. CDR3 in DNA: TGTGCCAGCAGCACCCGGGTGGGTGTTGGGAATGAGCAGTACTTC.

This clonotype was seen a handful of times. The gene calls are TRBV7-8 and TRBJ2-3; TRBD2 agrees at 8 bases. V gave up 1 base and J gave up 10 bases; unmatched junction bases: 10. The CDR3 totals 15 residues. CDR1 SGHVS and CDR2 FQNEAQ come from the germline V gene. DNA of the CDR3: TGTGCCAGCAGCTTAGTATTGGTAGCGGGGAGAGCGCAGTATTTT. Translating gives CASSLVLVAGRAQYF. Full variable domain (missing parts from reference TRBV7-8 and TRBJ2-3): GAGVSQSPRYKVAKRGQDVALRCDPISGHVSLFWYQQALGQGPEFLTYFQNEAQLDKSGLPSDRFFAERPEGSVSTLKIQRTQQEDSAVYLCASSLVLVAGRAQYFGPGTRLTVL.